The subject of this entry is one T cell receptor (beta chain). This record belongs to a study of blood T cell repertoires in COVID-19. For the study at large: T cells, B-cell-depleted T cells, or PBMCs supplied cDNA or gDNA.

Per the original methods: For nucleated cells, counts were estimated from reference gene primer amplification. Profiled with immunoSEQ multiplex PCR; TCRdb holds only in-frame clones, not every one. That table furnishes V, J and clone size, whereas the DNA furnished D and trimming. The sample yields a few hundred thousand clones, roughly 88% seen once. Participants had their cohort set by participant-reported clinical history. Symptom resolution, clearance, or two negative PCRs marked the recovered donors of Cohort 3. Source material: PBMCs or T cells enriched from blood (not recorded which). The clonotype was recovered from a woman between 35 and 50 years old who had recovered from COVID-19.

The CDR3 reads CASSMVSTSDTQYF. CDR3 nucleotide sequence: TGTGCCAGTAGTATGGTTAGTACCTCGGATACGCAGTATTTT. This rearrangement joins TRBV19 to TRBJ2-3, with no clear D. The V gene lost 3 bases and the J gene lost 6 bases, with 13 bases spanning the gap. The CDR3 extends over 14 amino acids. Germline V lookup: CDR1 LNHDA, CDR2 SQIVND (reference sequence).